One and the same sample provided the 14 T cell receptor beta chains below, sequenced in a study of cytomegalovirus exposure and HLA in healthy donors. The PCR used 60 Vbeta and 13 Jbeta primers. The method was immunoSEQ multiplex PCR; TCRdb's version includes in-frame clones alone and lacks a portion of them. The table records tens of thousands of clones, 70% of them present only once. The sequencing sample was made of PBMCs. Every receptor here comes from a woman in her fifties or sixties in good health and CMV-seronegative.

The chain is built from TRBV28 and TRBJ2-3, with 8 bases lining up with TRBD2. V dropped 7 bases and J dropped 3; count of bases not matched to a gene: 9. CDR3 length: 15 residues. Germline CDR1 is MDHEN and CDR2 is SYDVKM. The CDR3 region is CASIPSAGVTDTQYF. CDR3 sequence (DNA): TGTGCCAGCATCCCTTCAGCGGGGGTAACAGATACGCAGTATTTT.

This rearrangement joins TRBV5-6 to TRBJ2-6; D is perhaps TRBD1 (6 bases). V lost 9 bases and J lost 0, with 16 bases in between. The CDR3 loop spans 16 amino acids. CDR1 and CDR2 (germline): SGHDT, YYEEEE. This chain's CDR3 is CATHGQGRSGANVLTF. The CDR3 DNA is TGTGCCACCCACGGGCAGGGGCGCTCTGGGGCCAACGTCCTGACTTTC.

The rearrangement links TRBV10-3 to TRBJ1-5; TRBD1 matches 10 bases. Looked up from germline, CDR1 is ENHRY and CDR2 is SYGVKD. The CDR3 runs 16 residues. V lost 9 bases, J lost 3 bases, and 11 bases stayed unmatched. The CDR3 DNA reads TGTGCCATTAGCCGACAGGGGGCAGGCTCCAATCAGCCCCAGCATTTT. Encoded protein: CAISRQGAGSNQPQHF.

In this sample, this clone is medium-sized (0.01 to 0.1%). The CDR3 spells CASSLALNTEAFF. The CDR3 DNA sequence: TGTGCCAGCAGTTTAGCGTTGAACACTGAAGCTTTCTTT. V and J are TRBV27 and TRBJ1-1; D is ambiguous. This CDR3 is built from 13 residues. The V end was cut by 2 bases, the J end by 0 bases, with 4 bases between. Germline V gene data show CDR1 as MNHEY and CDR2 as SMNVEV (reference sequence).

The DNA for the CDR3 is TGTGCCAGCAGTAGCTTAGCGGGAGGGTTAGATACGCAGTATTTT. This translates into CASSSLAGGLDTQYF. This chain joins TRBV28 and TRBJ2-3; 11 bases fit TRBD2. The CDR3 consists of 15 residues. V dropped 5 bases and J dropped 5; count of bases not matched to a gene: 6. Germline V gives CDR1 MDHEN, CDR2 SYDVKM.

There are a few counts of this clone. The V gene is TRBV6-1, the J gene TRBJ2-2, with D unresolved. This CDR3 is 15 amino acids long. The germline V and J ends were trimmed by 6 bases and 3 bases, with 14 bases remaining between them. Per the germline V gene, CDR1 is MNHNS and CDR2 is SASEGT. This CDR3 reads CASSPDTLDTGELFF. The CDR3 coding sequence is TGTGCCAGCAGCCCCGACACCCTGGACACCGGGGAGCTGTTTTTT.

The V gene is TRBV5-1, the J gene TRBJ2-7; D gene unclear. The V gene's germline CDR1 is SGHRS and CDR2 YFSETQ. V lost 4 bases to trimming and J lost 2 bases, with 16 bases between them. This CDR3 contains 15 residues. In DNA, the CDR3 is TGCGCCAGCAGCATAGACGGAGTCGTCCCCTACGAGCAGTACTTC. Translating gives CASSIDGVVPYEQYF.

This clone has only a few counts. Compared with germline, one end of the junction differs, possibly owing to a read error. The chain has TRBV7-7 and TRBJ2-2; D possibly corresponds to TRBD2 (5 bases). The CDR3 loop spans 13 amino acids. Germline values: CDR1 SSHAT, CDR2 FNYEAQ (reference sequence). Written as DNA, the CDR3 is TGTGCTAGCAGCCCTAGGGAGACCGGGGAGCTGTTTTTT. Translated: CASSPRETGELFF.

This clone was counted once. This chain links TRBV2 with TRBJ1-1, with 7 bases that match TRBD1. The CDR3 sequence is 14 residues long. Germline-derived CDR1 and CDR2 are SNHLY and FYNNEI. Trimming at V came to 5 bases and at J to 4 bases, leaving 7 bases not matched to a gene. The CDR3 DNA follows: TGTGCCAGCAGTCAAGGGGGCACGGGCACTGAAGCTTTCTTT. Its protein product is CASSQGGTGTEAFF. Filled out from reference TRBV2 and TRBJ1-1, the complete variable domain reads EPEVTQTPSHQVTQMGQEVILRCVPISNHLYFYWYRQILGQKVEFLVSFYNNEISEKSEIFDDQFSVERPDGSNFTLKIRSTKLEDSAMYFCASSQGGTGTEAFFGQGTRLTVV.

This clone was seen once. The chain couples TRBV4-1 to TRBJ2-7; D perhaps matches TRBD2 (6 bases). V lost 1 base to trimming and J lost 2 bases, with 12 bases between them. The length of the CDR3 is 15 residues. Germline CDR1 MGHRA, CDR2 YSYEKL. The chain's CDR3 is CASSQGRTTTYEQYF. The CDR3 DNA reads TGCGCCAGCAGCCAAGGCAGGACTACCACCTACGAGCAGTACTTC.

This chain links TRBV5-4 with TRBJ2-7, with D uncertain. The CDR3 contains 14 residues. Germline CDR1 SGHNT, CDR2 YYREEE (reference sequence). V was shortened by 5 bases and J by 0 bases, with 12 bases between the two germline ends. CDR3: CASRREESSYEQYF. The CDR3, as DNA: TGTGCCAGCAGGCGAGAGGAAAGCTCCTACGAGCAGTACTTC. Combining the CDR3 with reference TRBV5-4 and TRBJ2-7 gives the whole variable domain ETGVTQSPTHLIKTRGQQVTLRCSSQSGHNTVSWYQQALGQGPQFIFQYYREEENGRGNFPPRFSGLQFPNYSSELNVNALELDDSALYLCASRREESSYEQYFGPGTRLTVT.

This clone is a singleton in its sample. V gene TRBV10-3 combines with J gene TRBJ2-5, with D maybe TRBD1 (6 bases). The V gene lost 8 bases and the J gene lost 5 bases, with 15 bases spanning the gap. Germline V lookup: CDR1 ENHRY, CDR2 SYGVKD. This CDR3 contains 13 residues. In DNA form, the CDR3 reads TGTGCCATCGCCAACAGGGTGGAGGAGACCCAGTACTTC. Protein: CAIANRVEETQYF.

This chain links TRBV28 with TRBJ1-5; D unresolved. The length of the CDR3 is 13 residues. Deletions cut 4 bases from V and 1 base from J, with 5 bases between. CDR1 MDHEN and CDR2 SYDVKM come from the germline V gene. The CDR3 bases are TGTGCCAGCAGTTATCTGAGCAATCAGCCCCAGCATTTT. Translated: CASSYLSNQPQHF.

Only a few counts were recorded for this clone. The rearrangement links TRBV7-6 to TRBJ2-1; the match to TRBD2 covers 7 bases. CDR3 length: 15 residues. The germline CDR1 and CDR2 sequences are SGHVS and FNYEAQ. The junction had 10 bases not matched to a gene; V was cut back by 3 bases and J by 8 bases. CDR3 protein: CASSLISGKGHEQFF. CDR3 DNA: TGTGCCAGCAGCTTGATCAGCGGGAAAGGGCATGAGCAGTTCTTC.